The 7 T cell receptor beta chains in this list originate from one sample, sequenced in a study of shared clonotypes between healthy human individuals. TCRdb keeps only in-frame clones here, not all; method: immunoSEQ multiplex PCR. The sample holds some 1,400,000 clones, over 95% seen once. Sequencing was done on a sample of naive CD4+ T cells sorted from blood. Indicated subset: CD45RA+ positively selected. The receptors were gathered from a young man in good health.

The V gene is TRBV28, the J gene TRBJ2-7; D not certain. CDR3 size: 12 residues. Trimming pared 4 bases from V and 6 bases from J, leaving 10 bases between. The germline CDR1 and CDR2 sequences are MDHEN and SYDVKM. CDR3 bases: TGTGCCAGCAGTTCGGGTGAAGGCGAGCAGTACTTC. This codes for CASSSGEGEQYF.

The chain recombines TRBV6-1 with TRBJ2-3; 14 nucleotides agree with TRBD2. V dropped 5 bases and J dropped 5; count of bases not matched to a gene: 3. This CDR3 is built from 15 residues. CDR1 and CDR2 from the germline V gene are MNHNS and SASEGT. CDR3: CASSRGLAGGDTQYF. The CDR3 DNA reads TGTGCCAGCAGTAGAGGACTAGCGGGAGGAGATACGCAGTATTTT.

The V and J genes are TRBV5-4 and TRBJ2-5, with TRBD2 identical over 7 bases. CDR3 size: 15 residues. V lost 5 bases to trimming and J lost 0 bases; unmatched junction nucleotides: 7. Per the germline V gene, CDR1 is SGHNT and CDR2 is YYREEE (reference sequence). DNA of the CDR3: TGTGCCAGCAGAGATGCTAGCGGCTACCAAGAGACCCAGTACTTC. It yields the protein CASRDASGYQETQYF.

In regard to this clone: This same CDR3 is encoded by further DNA sequences in the sample. The V and J genes are TRBV7-2 and TRBJ2-7, with TRBD2 matching 7 bases. V shed 3 bases and J 0 bases; nucleotides not matched to a gene: 2. The germline V gene encodes CDR1 SGHTA and CDR2 FQGNSA. This CDR3 has 14 residues. The CDR3 sequence: CASSFSGSSYEQYF. The CDR3, as DNA: TGTGCCAGCAGCTTTAGCGGGTCCTCCTACGAGCAGTACTTC.

V is TRBV7-9 and J is TRBJ2-2; D unresolved. This CDR3 region has 14 residues. V shed 1 base and J shed 3 bases, with 6 bases lying between them. Germline V gene data show CDR1 as SEHNR and CDR2 as FQNEAQ (reference sequence). The CDR3 here is CASSLGVHTGELFF. DNA of the CDR3: TGTGCCAGCAGCTTAGGAGTGCACACCGGGGAGCTGTTTTTT.

This clone is a singleton in its sample. The CDR3 spells CASSPLGLAPYNEQFF. The CDR3 coding sequence is TGCGCCAGCAGCCCGCTAGGACTAGCCCCCTACAATGAGCAGTTCTTC. This chain links TRBV5-1 with TRBJ2-1, with 8 positions matching TRBD2. V shed 4 bases, J shed 2 bases, and the junction held 8 bases outside the gene matches. The CDR3 runs to 16 residues. Germline V gene lookup returns CDR1 SGHRS and CDR2 YFSETQ.

This chain links TRBV4-3 with TRBJ2-3; D is perhaps TRBD2 (6 bases). The V gene lost 0 bases and the J gene lost 4 bases, with 11 bases spanning the gap. Germline CDR1 is LGHNA and CDR2 is YSLEER. The CDR3 length is 15 residues. The CDR3 nucleotides are TGCGCCAGCAGCCAAGAGCGGGGAAGGGCAGATACGCAGTATTTT. It specifies CASSQERGRADTQYF.